Below, 4 T cell receptor beta chains from the same sample are listed, as sequenced in a study of OX40 agonist ivuxolimab in advanced cancers. This table comes from immunoSEQ multiplex PCR, and its TCRdb copy is limited to in-frame clones, with some not included. The repertoire includes about 64,000 clones, 87% of them detected once, and under 0.8% sits in the top ten. The starting material was CD4+ or CD8+ T cells sorted from blood, obtained in a trial of the OX40 agonist ivuxolimab. The receptor set was obtained from an adult with an advanced solid tumor such as melanoma, head and neck, liver or kidney cancer.

This rearrangement joins TRBV7-9 to TRBJ2-7; 13 bases fit TRBD2. V gave up 4 bases and J gave up 4 bases; unmatched junction bases: 1. Germline loops: CDR1 SEHNR, CDR2 FQNEAQ (reference sequence). This CDR3 spans 14 amino acids. DNA for the CDR3: TGTGCCAGCAGCTCACTAGCGGGAGGGTACGAGCAGTACTTC. This translates into CASSSLAGGYEQYF.

J is TRBJ2-3 and V is TRBV6-6, with D perhaps assigned TRBD1 or TRBD2 (6 bases each). V lost 7 bases to trimming and J lost 5 bases, with 19 bases between them. Germline V CDR1 and CDR2: MNHNY, SVGAGI (reference sequence). The CDR3 extends over 15 amino acids. The CDR3 region is CASTPQGGIGDTQYF. The DNA of the CDR3 is TGTGCCAGCACCCCCCAAGGGGGGATCGGAGATACGCAGTATTTT.

The chain uses TRBV2 and TRBJ1-4, with no clear D. The germline V and J ends were trimmed by 6 bases and 3 bases, with 14 bases remaining between them. The CDR3 length is 15 residues. Germline CDR1 and CDR2: SNHLY and FYNNEI. CDR3 nucleotide sequence: TGTGCCAGCAGGGTTTCGGGAATAGCTAATGAAAAACTGTTTTTT. Its protein is CASRVSGIANEKLFF.

This chain joins TRBV28 and TRBJ2-7; D gene unclear. V lost 4 bases and J 7 bases, leaving 23 bases between the germline ends. CDR1 is MDHEN, CDR2 SYDVKM, per germline. This CDR3 comprises 16 residues. As DNA, the CDR3 is TGTGCCAGCAGTTCCCTCGCCGAGGTAAAGGGAAAGGAGCAGTACTTC. This codes for CASSSLAEVKGKEQYF.